These 18 T cell receptor beta chains were sequenced from one sample in a study of PD-1 blockade in classical Hodgkin lymphoma. Time point defined: cycle 4 day 1 (C4D1), after five to seven weeks of nivolumab. Every patient was affected by relapse after autologous stem cell transplantation, while exposure to brentuximab vedotin was not uniform. Clones were read by immunoSEQ multiplex PCR, and TCRdb kept only the in-frame ones, dropping some. The data contain roughly 20,000 clones, more than 75% of them singletons. Specimen: peripheral blood mononuclear cells (PBMCs), collected before the fourth cycle of nivolumab. Source of these receptors: a human donor with classical Hodgkin lymphoma.

The CDR3 bases are TGTGCCAGTAGTATCCTAGGGGGGTACCAGCCCCAGCATTTT. Translating gives CASSILGGYQPQHF. The chain combines TRBV19 with TRBJ1-5; possible D gene TRBD1, 6 bases. The CDR3 has 14 amino acids. The V gene's germline CDR1 is LNHDA and CDR2 SQIVND (reference sequence). V was trimmed by 3 bases and J by 7 bases, leaving 13 bases between them.

The chain links TRBV19 to TRBJ2-3, with no clear D. Trimming left V 3 bases short and J 2 bases short, with 0 bases between. CDR3 size: 11 residues. CDR1 is LNHDA, CDR2 SQIVND, per germline (reference sequence). The CDR3 DNA reads as TGTGCCAGTAGTATCACAGATACGCAGTATTTT. This gives the protein CASSITDTQYF.

This chain joins TRBV9 and TRBJ2-6; no firm D call. The ends were cut back, 0 bases at V and 0 bases at J, with 4 bases in the middle. From germline, CDR1 is SGDLS and CDR2 YYNGEE. This CDR3 contains 15 residues. The CDR3 protein is CASSVAVSGANVLTF. CDR3 nucleotide sequence: TGTGCCAGCAGCGTAGCTGTCTCTGGGGCCAACGTCCTGACTTTC.

J is TRBJ2-1 and V is TRBV7-9; 7 bases are a match to TRBD2. The CDR3 sequence is 13 residues long. Germline lookup yields CDR1 SEHNR and CDR2 FQNEAQ (reference sequence). J lost 5 bases, V lost 8 bases, and 6 bases had no gene match. The CDR3 coding sequence is TGTGCCAGCGGTGTGGGGGGGAACAATGAGCAGTTCTTC. Protein product: CASGVGGNNEQFF. The full variable domain, with the rest looked up from reference TRBV7-9 and TRBJ2-1, is DTGVSQNPRHKITKRGQNVTFRCDPISEHNRLYWYRQTLGQGPEFLTYFQNEAQLEKSRLLSDRFSAERPKGSFSTLEIQRTEQGDSAMYLCASGVGGNNEQFFGPGTRLTVL.

The V call is TRBV29-1, the J call TRBJ2-3; D gene uncertain. Per the germline V gene, CDR1 is SQVTM and CDR2 is ANQGSEA. CDR3 length: 13 residues. Between the trimmed V and J ends, which lost 6 bases and 2 bases, there was a span of 12 bases. Here the CDR3 DNA reads TGCAGCGTGTCCACGGGTTCCACAGATACGCAGTATTTT. This encodes CSVSTGSTDTQYF.

V is TRBV19 and J is TRBJ2-1, with 15 bases matching TRBD2. CDR3 size: 17 residues. V shed 3 bases, J shed 7 bases, and the junction held 7 bases outside the gene matches. Germline values: CDR1 LNHDA, CDR2 SQIVND (reference sequence). DNA for the CDR3: TGTGCCAGTAGTATCGCCGGCGGGACTAGCGGGAGGAATGAGCAGTTCTTC. Translated, it gives CASSIAGGTSGRNEQFF.

The chain links TRBV7-9 to TRBJ2-7; D is perhaps TRBD1 or TRBD2 (7 bases each). V lost 5 bases and J lost 0, with 14 bases in between. Germline V CDR1 and CDR2: SEHNR, FQNEAQ (reference sequence). The CDR3 has 15 residues. As DNA, the CDR3 is TGTGCCAGCAGCCAGCAGGGGGGGAACTCCTACGAGCAGTACTTC. Encoded protein: CASSQQGGNSYEQYF.

The gene calls are TRBV5-4 and TRBJ2-5; D call uncertain. CDR3 length: 14 residues. The germline V gene has CDR1 SGHNT and CDR2 YYREEE (reference sequence). The V gene lost 4 bases and the J gene lost 2 bases, with 12 bases spanning the gap. CDR3 sequence (DNA): TGTGCCAGCAGCCAACCAACGGTACAAGAGACCCAGTACTTC. Translation: CASSQPTVQETQYF. The entire variable domain, with the rest obtained from reference TRBV5-4 and TRBJ2-5, is as follows: ETGVTQSPTHLIKTRGQQVTLRCSSQSGHNTVSWYQQALGQGPQFIFQYYREEENGRGNFPPRFSGLQFPNYSSELNVNALELDDSALYLCASSQPTVQETQYFGPGTRLLVL.

The rearrangement joins TRBV9 to TRBJ2-5; TRBD2 agrees at 16 bases. This CDR3 region has 17 residues. Unmatched junction bases numbered 9, after V lost 6 bases and J lost 4 bases. Germline assignment: CDR1 SGDLS and CDR2 YYNGEE. The CDR3 loop reads CASTPGLAGGQRETQYF. The CDR3, as DNA: TGTGCCAGCACCCCGGGACTAGCGGGAGGGCAGCGAGAGACCCAGTACTTC.

The V and J genes are TRBV9 and TRBJ1-1; TRBD1 aligns across 9 bases. V lost 3 bases and J lost 1; bases outside the gene matches: 4. The CDR3 spans 15 residues. CDR1 is SGDLS and CDR2 is YYNGEE in the germline V gene. The CDR3: CASSASDRGNTEAFF. The CDR3 DNA sequence: TGTGCCAGCAGCGCCTCGGACAGGGGGAACACTGAAGCTTTCTTT.

By frequency in the sample, this clone is medium-sized. The V gene is TRBV7-2, the J gene TRBJ1-5; 9 bases are shared with TRBD1. Losses at the gene ends were 5 bases for V and 1 base for J; bases not matched to a gene: 3. There are 15 residues in the CDR3. Germline loops: CDR1 SGHTA, CDR2 FQGNSA. The CDR3 DNA follows: TGTGCCAGCAGCCCGACAGGGGGGAGCAATCAGCCCCAGCATTTT. Translating it yields CASSPTGGSNQPQHF.

This clone has only a few counts. This chain connects TRBV9 to TRBJ2-7; 9 bases line up with TRBD1. This CDR3 region has 15 residues. Germline CDR1 reads SGDLS; CDR2 reads YYNGEE. After removal of 0 bases from V and 4 bases from J, the junction contained 5 bases not matched to a gene. The CDR3 DNA reads TGTGCCAGCAGCGTAGGCGGGACAGGGACATACGAGCAGTACTTC. Amino acids: CASSVGGTGTYEQYF. Supplemented by reference TRBV9 and TRBJ2-7, the full variable domain reads DSGVTQTPKHLITATGQRVTLRCSPRSGDLSVYWYQQSLDQGLQFLIQYYNGEERAKGNILERFSAQQFPDLHSELNLSSLELGDSALYFCASSVGGTGTYEQYFGPGTRLTVT.

In DNA form, the CDR3 reads TGTGCCAGCTCTAGGGGAAAAGAGACCCAGTACTTC. Translating it yields CASSRGKETQYF. The V gene is TRBV6-6, the J gene TRBJ2-5; TRBD1 might be the D (5 bases). V was pared by 8 bases and J by 3 bases, with 10 bases between. Germline values: CDR1 MNHNY, CDR2 SVGAGI (reference sequence). The CDR3 spans 12 residues.

CDR3 sequence reads: CASSYRGNYGYTF. DNA for the CDR3: TGTGCCAGCAGCTACAGGGGAAACTATGGCTACACCTTC. The chain joins TRBV28 to TRBJ1-2, with 7 bases aligning to TRBD1. This CDR3 comprises 13 residues. Germline V gene data show CDR1 as MDHEN and CDR2 as SYDVKM. Trimming at V came to 6 bases and at J to 2 bases, leaving 3 bases not matched to a gene.

The chain links TRBV5-4 to TRBJ2-7; D unresolved. There are 14 residues in the CDR3. Germline CDR1 reads SGHNT; CDR2 reads YYREEE (reference sequence). Trimming stripped 4 bases from V and 4 bases from J, with 15 bases between. CDR3 amino acids: CASSPGQVTYEQYF. CDR3 nucleotide sequence: TGTGCCAGCAGCCCAGGTCAAGTCACATACGAGCAGTACTTC. The complete variable domain, with remaining parts taken from reference TRBV5-4 and TRBJ2-7, reads ETGVTQSPTHLIKTRGQQVTLRCSSQSGHNTVSWYQQALGQGPQFIFQYYREEENGRGNFPPRFSGLQFPNYSSELNVNALELDDSALYLCASSPGQVTYEQYFGPGTRLTVT.

The V and J genes are TRBV29-1 and TRBJ1-4; no clear D gene. Germline V gene lookup returns CDR1 SQVTM and CDR2 ANQGSEA. V was pared by 8 bases and J by 8 bases, with 18 bases between. The CDR3 length is 13 residues. CDR3 coding DNA: TGCAGCATCCTGGACGGCACCGGCGAAAAACTGTTTTTT. Its translation: CSILDGTGEKLFF. The full variable domain, its missing parts supplied by reference TRBV29-1 and TRBJ1-4, is SAVISQKPSRDICQRGTSLTIQCQVDSQVTMMFWYRQQPGQSLTLIATANQGSEATYESGFVIDKFPISRPNLTFSTLTVSNMSPEDSSIYLCSILDGTGEKLFFGSGTQLSVL.

The chain links TRBV5-1 to TRBJ1-1; 7 nucleotides match TRBD1. Per the germline V gene, CDR1 is SGHRS and CDR2 is YFSETQ. V gave up 0 bases and J gave up 1 base; unmatched junction bases: 3. This CDR3 contains 15 residues. CDR3 residues: CASSLEGTANTEAFF. CDR3 DNA sequence: TGCGCCAGCAGCTTGGAAGGGACAGCGAACACTGAAGCTTTCTTT.

This rearrangement joins TRBV28 to TRBJ1-1; D is perhaps TRBD1 (5 bases). V was cut by 6 bases and J by 3 bases, with 17 bases left in between. This CDR3 is 15 amino acids long. Per germline, CDR1 MDHEN and CDR2 SYDVKM. The DNA for the CDR3 is TGTGCCAGCAGCCCACCGGGGCCGCCTGACACTGAAGCTTTCTTT. Encoded protein: CASSPPGPPDTEAFF.